Following are 22 T cell receptor beta chains from one sample sequenced in a study of HIV-infected patients and healthy controls (dated by TCRdb to between 2013 and 2015). Receptors were amplified or captured by 5' RACE. Sequenced on an Illumina MiSeq. TCRdb redid the processing of the public reads, applying fastp at Q25 and MiXCR, and retained in-frame beta chains. For every CDR3 protein sequence, its rows merge into one entry that carries the most common genes and DNA. The sample includes about 70,000 distinct CDR3 sequences, with roughly a sixth observed a single time. Around 6% of the sample is held by the ten biggest clonotypes. The sample taken for sequencing was CD4+ T cells from blood. These receptors all stem from a human donor in good health.

This clonotype was seen a handful of times. The V and J genes are TRBV4-1 and TRBJ1-2, with D unresolved. The length of the CDR3 is 15 residues. With 2 bases removed from V and 2 bases from J, the gap between germline ends came to 12 bases. Germline V gives CDR1 MGHRA, CDR2 YSYEKL. CDR3 in amino acids: CASSQRNDGNYGYTF. The CDR3 DNA reads TGCGCCAGCAGCCAAAGAAACGACGGCAACTATGGCTACACCTTC.

This clonotype was found a few times. The chain employs TRBV6-5 and TRBJ1-3; TRBD1 agrees at 8 bases. J was trimmed by 2 bases and V by 0 bases; bases with no gene match: 9. Germline CDR1 MNHEY, CDR2 SVGAGI. This CDR3 has 18 amino acids. The CDR3 here is CASSYSRQGAATGNTIYF. As DNA, the CDR3 is TGTGCCAGCAGTTACTCGAGGCAGGGGGCGGCTACTGGAAACACCATATATTTT.

The rearrangement joins TRBV20-1 to TRBJ2-1, with TRBD2 matching 9 bases. V lost 2 bases and J lost 2; bases outside the gene matches: 10. Looked up from germline, CDR1 is DFQATT and CDR2 is SNEGSKA (reference sequence). The CDR3 runs 17 residues. The CDR3 is CSARPVGGRAAYNEQFF. CDR3 nucleotides: TGCAGTGCTAGACCTGTAGGCGGGAGGGCCGCCTACAATGAGCAGTTCTTC.

The V call is TRBV24-1, the J call TRBJ2-1; D may be TRBD2 (6 bases). With 7 bases removed from V and 2 bases from J, the gap between germline ends came to 11 bases. This CDR3 spans 14 amino acids. Germline V lookup: CDR1 KGHDR, CDR2 SFDVKD. Here the CDR3 DNA reads TGTGCCACCAGCCGGAGGGGTGCCTACAATGAGCAGTTCTTC. Translating it yields CATSRRGAYNEQFF.

The CDR3 nucleotides read TGCAGCATCCGGGGAGGGGGGGCTGATACGCAGTATTTT. This sequence encodes CSIRGGGADTQYF. This chain uses TRBV20-1 with TRBJ2-3; TRBD2 might be the D (7 bases). The CDR3 covers 13 residues. In germline, CDR1 is DFQATT, CDR2 SNEGSKA (reference sequence).

This clonotype occurred many times. This chain connects TRBV7-8 to TRBJ2-7; D unresolved. In germline, CDR1 is SGHVS, CDR2 FQNEAQ. The CDR3 is 11 residues long. Trimming pared 5 bases from V and 6 bases from J, leaving 8 bases between. Written as DNA, the CDR3 is TGTGCCAGCAGCCTCAGGAGCGAGCAGTACTTC. Translating gives CASSLRSEQYF.

This clonotype turned up a few times. The chain is built from TRBV12-3 or TRBV12-4 and TRBJ2-7, with TRBD2 matching 13 bases. The CDR3 covers 16 residues. V lost 5 bases, J lost 5 bases, and 9 bases stayed unmatched. This CDR3 reads CASSPNGLAGENEQYF. The CDR3 region has the DNA TGTGCCAGCAGTCCGAACGGACTAGCGGGAGAAAACGAGCAGTACTTC.

This clonotype has just one count. The genes are TRBV7-2 and TRBJ2-7; no firm D call. From germline, CDR1 is SGHTA and CDR2 FQGNSA. The ends were cut back, 1 base at V and 4 bases at J, with 11 bases in the middle. The CDR3 spans 14 residues. The CDR3 protein is CASSLEASTYEQYV. Here the CDR3 DNA reads TGTGCCAGCAGCTTAGAGGCAAGTACGTACGAGCAGTACGTC.

The genes are TRBV6-1 and TRBJ2-7; D not resolved. From germline, CDR1 is MNHNS and CDR2 SASEGT. CDR3 size: 13 residues. The V end was cut by 2 bases, the J end by 3 bases, with 8 bases between. This CDR3 reads CASSETQNYEQYF. The DNA of the CDR3 is TGTGCCAGCAGTGAAACTCAAAACTACGAGCAGTACTTC.

This clonotype has more than one count but fewer than ten. The chain is built from TRBV12-3 or TRBV12-4 and TRBJ2-3; 9 bases fit TRBD1. CDR3 length: 16 amino acids. J lost 2 bases, V lost 6 bases, and 9 bases had no gene match. DNA for the CDR3: TGTGCCAGCAGCGTCCCGGGACAGGGATTCACAGATACGCAGTATTTT. It specifies CASSVPGQGFTDTQYF.

This clonotype has a count of ten or more. The chain links TRBV25-1 to TRBJ2-7, with TRBD1 as a possible D gene (5 bases). The V gene's germline CDR1 is MGHDK and CDR2 SYGVNS. The ends were cut back, 5 bases at V and 3 bases at J, with 14 bases in the middle. The CDR3 contains 14 residues. DNA of the CDR3: TGTGCCAGCAGTAAAGAAGGGGTGATCTACGAGCAGTACTTC. Its protein product is CASSKEGVIYEQYF.

Concerning this clonotype: The junction does not match germline at one end; this may be a read error. The J gene is TRBJ1-5, the V gene TRBV24-1, with D possibly TRBD1 on 5 matching bases. Germline V CDR1 and CDR2: KGHDR, SFDVKD. The CDR3 loop spans 14 amino acids. CDR3 amino acids: CATCDRQLNQPQHF. In DNA, the CDR3 is TGTGCCACCTGTGATCGACAGCTAAATCAGCCCCAGCATTTT.

This clonotype was picked up many times. The chain has TRBV14 and TRBJ1-5; no reliable D call. CDR3 length equals 13 residues. The germline V and J ends were trimmed by 5 bases and 5 bases, with 10 bases remaining between them. Per the germline V gene, CDR1 is SGHDN and CDR2 is FVKESK. The CDR3 sequence: CASSKKGDQPQHF. As DNA, the CDR3 is TGTGCCAGCAGCAAAAAGGGCGATCAGCCCCAGCATTTT.

The chain is built from TRBV15 and TRBJ2-1; 9 bases fit TRBD2. The J segment lost 2 bases and the V segment lost 1 base, leaving 3 bases of the junction unmatched. The V gene's germline CDR1 is LNHNV and CDR2 YYDKDF (reference sequence). CDR3 length: 16 residues. CDR3 residues: CATSRGIAGAYNEQFF. The CDR3 DNA sequence: TGTGCCACCAGCAGAGGGATAGCGGGAGCCTACAATGAGCAGTTCTTC.

This clonotype came up many times. The chain uses TRBV12-3 or TRBV12-4 and TRBJ2-2; TRBD2 matches 7 bases. This CDR3 has 14 amino acids. The V segment lost 7 bases and the J segment 7 bases; nucleotides outside the gene matches: 9. CDR3 loop: CASTLGGGNGELFF. For the CDR3, the DNA is TGTGCCAGCACCTTAGGCGGGGGAAACGGGGAGCTGTTTTTT.

The table lists this clonotype with a few counts. This sequence joins TRBV12-3 or TRBV12-4 and TRBJ1-4, with 7 bases that match TRBD1. There are 12 residues in the CDR3. V was clipped by 8 bases and J by 11 bases; unmatched bases: 8. The CDR3 is CASGDSLGKLFF. For the CDR3, the DNA is TGTGCCAGCGGGGACAGCCTAGGGAAACTGTTTTTT.

This clonotype showed up just a few times. The genes are TRBV4-3 and TRBJ2-3; D tentatively fits TRBD1 or TRBD2 (5 bases each). This CDR3 comprises 13 residues. The germline V gene encodes CDR1 LGHNA and CDR2 YSLEER. V was trimmed by 4 bases and J by 6 bases, leaving 11 bases between them. CDR3 sequence (DNA): TGCGCCAGCAGCCCCGGGGCGGCTGATACGCAGTATTTT. It encodes CASSPGAADTQYF.

This clonotype was seen ten or more times. This chain links TRBV14 with TRBJ2-1; D gene uncertain. This CDR3 region has 13 residues. Trimming took off 2 bases at V and 9 bases at J, with 11 bases between the two ends. CDR1 SGHDN and CDR2 FVKESK come from the germline V gene. CDR3 DNA sequence: TGTGCCAGCAGCCAAACAGTGGCGGTTGAGCAGTTCTTC. Translated, it gives CASSQTVAVEQFF. The complete variable domain, with remaining parts taken from reference TRBV14 and TRBJ2-1, reads EAGVTQFPSHSVIEKGQTVTLRCDPISGHDNLYWYRRVMGKEIKFLLHFVKESKQDESGMPNNRFLAERTGGTYSTLKVQPAELEDSGVYFCASSQTVAVEQFFGPGTRLTVL.

This sequence joins TRBV12-3 or TRBV12-4 and TRBJ1-5, with 10 nucleotides matching TRBD1. CDR3 length: 15 amino acids. V shed 6 bases, J shed 7 bases, and the junction held 9 bases outside the gene matches. CDR3 sequence: CASSQRQGARQPQHF. CDR3 in DNA: TGTGCCAGCAGCCAGAGACAGGGGGCTCGACAGCCCCAGCATTTT.

The genes are TRBV5-1 and TRBJ2-3; TRBD1 matches 9 bases. The CDR3 loop spans 15 amino acids. CDR1 SGHRS and CDR2 YFSETQ come from the germline V gene. V trimming: 0 bases; J trimming: 3 bases; junction bases outside the gene matches: 2. CDR3 sequence: CASSLETGGTDTQYF. The CDR3 DNA reads as TGCGCCAGCAGCTTGGAGACAGGGGGAACAGATACGCAGTATTTT.

This clonotype was observed a few times. V gene TRBV7-2 combines with J gene TRBJ2-1; unclear D gene. V was clipped by 7 bases and J by 0 bases, with 7 bases between them. The CDR3 is made up of 13 amino acids. Per germline, CDR1 SGHTA and CDR2 FQGNSA. CDR3 in amino acids: CASTEYSYNEQFF. CDR3 coding DNA: TGTGCCAGCACCGAATACTCCTACAATGAGCAGTTCTTC.

The chain is built from TRBV19 and TRBJ2-6; D is possibly TRBD1 (6 bases). Between the trimmed V and J ends, which lost 3 bases and 0 bases, there was a span of 12 bases. Looked up from germline, CDR1 is LNHDA and CDR2 is SQIVND (reference sequence). The CDR3 has 17 amino acids. The CDR3 loop is CASSMPRGNSGANVLTF. DNA for the CDR3: TGTGCCAGTAGTATGCCCAGGGGCAACTCTGGGGCCAACGTCCTGACTTTC. Full variable domain (missing parts from reference TRBV19 and TRBJ2-6): DGGITQSPKYLFRKEGQNVTLSCEQNLNHDAMYWYRQDPGQGLRLIYYSQIVNDFQKGDIAEGYSVSREKKESFPLTVTSAQKNPTAFYLCASSMPRGNSGANVLTFGAGSRLTVL.